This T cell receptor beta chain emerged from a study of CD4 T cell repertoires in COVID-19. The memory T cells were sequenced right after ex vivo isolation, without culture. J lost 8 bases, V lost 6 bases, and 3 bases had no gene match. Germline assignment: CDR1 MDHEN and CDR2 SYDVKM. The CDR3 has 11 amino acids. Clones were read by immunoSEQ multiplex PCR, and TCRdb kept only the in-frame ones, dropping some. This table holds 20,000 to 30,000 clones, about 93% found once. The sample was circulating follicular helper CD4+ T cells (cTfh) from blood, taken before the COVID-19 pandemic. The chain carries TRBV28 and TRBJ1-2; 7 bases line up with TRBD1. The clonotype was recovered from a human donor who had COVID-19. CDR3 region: CASRQGIGYTF. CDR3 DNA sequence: TGTGCCAGCAGACAGGGGATCGGCTACACCTTC.